These 29 T cell receptor beta chains share one sample of origin, sequenced in a study of T cells expressing NK-cell markers. TCRdb re-called the 5' RACE reads and shows each CDR3 protein once, DNA omitted. The sample table includes hundreds of thousands of distinct CDR3 sequences. The sequenced material came from blood T cells: a sorted CD56 or NKG2C T cell subset, CD4+ or CD8+ T cells, or bulk PBMC T cells (not recorded which). These receptors all stem from a woman between 18 and 70 years old in good health.

The chain carries TRBV29-1 and TRBJ2-7; TCRdb names TRBD1, which stays unverified in the absence of DNA. The CDR3 is made up of 15 amino acids. CDR1 and CDR2 from the germline V gene are SQVTM and ANQGSEA. The CDR3 spells CSVEGMLGSPYEQYF.

The chain has TRBV7-3 and TRBJ2-1; the TCRdb call, TRBD1, lacks DNA for checking. The CDR3 has 15 residues. Germline lookup yields CDR1 SGHTA and CDR2 FQGTGA. CDR3 region: CASSPPGTEYNEQFF.

The chain recombines TRBV12-3 or TRBV12-4 with TRBJ2-6; TCRdb's D gene call, TRBD1, goes unchecked for lack of DNA. The length of the CDR3 is 17 residues. This CDR3 is CASSFRGGGSGANVLTF.

The chain joins TRBV12-3 or TRBV12-4 to TRBJ2-2; TCRdb calls TRBD1, which cannot be checked without DNA. The CDR3 runs 14 residues. The chain's CDR3 is CASTDRAGTGELFF.

The V gene is TRBV30, the J gene TRBJ1-5; TCRdb picks TRBD1, but there is no DNA to check that call. The CDR3 runs to 15 residues. Germline CDR1 GTSNPN, CDR2 SVGIG (reference sequence). The CDR3 protein is CAWSQTGTGNQPQHF.

The J gene is TRBJ2-7, the V gene TRBV18; TCRdb selects TRBD2, and the lack of DNA leaves this call unchecked. This CDR3 region has 15 residues. CDR1 and CDR2 from the germline V gene are KGHSH and LQKENI. CDR3 loop: CASSPVEREGGEQYF.

This sequence joins TRBV4-3 and TRBJ2-3; TCRdb designates TRBD1, a call that cannot be tested without DNA. The CDR3 sequence is 13 residues long. From germline, CDR1 is LGHNA and CDR2 YSLEER. This CDR3 reads CASSQLGTGRQYF.

The chain is built from TRBV6-5 and TRBJ2-7. This CDR3 is 13 amino acids long. Germline CDR1 reads MNHEY; CDR2 reads SVGAGI. The CDR3 loop is CASSYGQFYEQYF.

The rearrangement uses TRBV7-2 and TRBJ2-3; the TCRdb D gene call, TRBD1, has no DNA to confirm it. The CDR3 is made up of 15 amino acids. Germline V gene lookup returns CDR1 SGHTA and CDR2 FQGNSA. The CDR3 is CASSMGHPRGDTQYF.

This chain joins TRBV5-1 and TRBJ2-3; TCRdb returns TRBD2, unconfirmable since there is no DNA. The CDR3 has 17 amino acids. Germline V gene sequence: CDR1 SGHRS, CDR2 YFSETQ. The CDR3 sequence: CASSLRTSGPSPDTQYF.

The chain combines TRBV9 with TRBJ2-3; TCRdb picks TRBD1, but there is no DNA to check that call. The CDR3 is 15 residues long. Germline lookup yields CDR1 SGDLS and CDR2 YYNGEE. The CDR3 sequence is CASSPSEGGGDTQYF. The full variable domain, its missing parts supplied by reference TRBV9 and TRBJ2-3, is DSGVTQTPKHLITATGQRVTLRCSPRSGDLSVYWYQQSLDQGLQFLIQYYNGEERAKGNILERFSAQQFPDLHSELNLSSLELGDSALYFCASSPSEGGGDTQYFGPGTRLTVL.

The chain links TRBV18 to TRBJ1-5. Looked up from germline, CDR1 is KGHSH and CDR2 is LQKENI. The CDR3 is 12 amino acids. The CDR3 loop reads CASSKGDQPQHF.

The V call is TRBV24-1, the J call TRBJ2-1; the D gene TCRdb calls, TRBD1, cannot be checked with no DNA. There are 12 residues in the CDR3. Germline V gene lookup returns CDR1 KGHDR and CDR2 SFDVKD. CDR3 protein: CATSDFPGEQFF.

This chain connects TRBV4-2 to TRBJ2-3; there is no DNA to check the TCRdb D call of TRBD1. Germline CDR1 is LGHNA and CDR2 is YNFKEQ. The CDR3 length is 15 residues. The CDR3 region is CASSQNRDLPDTQYF.

This rearrangement joins TRBV6-2 or TRBV6-3 to TRBJ1-5. The CDR3 has 15 residues. Germline V CDR1 and CDR2: MNHEY, SVGEGT. The CDR3 sequence: CASREARLINQPQHF.

J is TRBJ2-7 and V is TRBV20-1; the D call of TRBD2 rests on TCRdb alone, since no DNA is present to check it. There are 15 residues in the CDR3. Per the germline V gene, CDR1 is DFQATT and CDR2 is SNEGSKA (reference sequence). CDR3 sequence: CSARRRASGRWEQYF.

The V call is TRBV7-2, the J call TRBJ2-1; no DNA is available, so the TRBD2 call from TCRdb remains unchecked. CDR3 size: 16 residues. Per germline, CDR1 SGHTA and CDR2 FQGNSA. Here the CDR3 reads CASSLGPSGSGFEQFF.

The chain is built from TRBV12-3 or TRBV12-4 and TRBJ2-2; TCRdb lists TRBD2, though no DNA is available to test this call. CDR3 length: 16 amino acids. The CDR3: CASSLRAGANTGELFF.

The chain carries TRBV7-9 and TRBJ1-6; TCRdb names TRBD1, which stays unverified in the absence of DNA. Germline CDR1 and CDR2: SEHNR and FQNEAQ (reference sequence). This CDR3 has 15 amino acids. The CDR3 loop is CASSYSRVANSPLHF.

The rearrangement joins TRBV24-1 to TRBJ2-4; the D gene TCRdb calls, TRBD1, cannot be checked with no DNA. This CDR3 has 15 residues. Per germline, CDR1 KGHDR and CDR2 SFDVKD. The CDR3 loop reads CATSDPRGPGDIQYF.

The chain has TRBV11-1 and TRBJ2-4; TCRdb designates TRBD1, a call that cannot be tested without DNA. Germline V gene data show CDR1 as SGHAT and CDR2 as FQDESV (reference sequence). The CDR3 runs 14 residues. Here the CDR3 reads CASSLGRDRGIQYF.

The gene calls are TRBV27 and TRBJ2-1; checking the TCRdb D call of TRBD2 is not possible without DNA. Germline CDR1 reads MNHEY; CDR2 reads SMNVEV (reference sequence). The CDR3 loop spans 14 amino acids. CDR3 amino acids: CASRLAGAANEQFF.

The rearrangement uses TRBV20-1 and TRBJ1-2; the D gene TCRdb calls, TRBD1, cannot be checked with no DNA. This CDR3 region has 12 residues. Germline CDR1 DFQATT, CDR2 SNEGSKA (reference sequence). The CDR3 is CSARTVVKGYTF.

This chain uses TRBV6-2 or TRBV6-3 with TRBJ2-5; TCRdb reports TRBD1, a call that lacks DNA to check it against. This CDR3 is 20 amino acids long. Germline CDR1 reads MNHEY; CDR2 reads SVGEGT. CDR3 loop: CASSYSILGRRQASQETQYF.

This CDR3 is CASSYGGSSTEAFF. The chain couples TRBV5-1 to TRBJ1-1; TCRdb returns TRBD1, unconfirmable since there is no DNA. CDR3 size: 14 residues. The germline CDR1 and CDR2 sequences are SGHRS and YFSETQ.

The chain carries TRBV7-9 and TRBJ2-1; TCRdb's D call of TRBD1 is untestable without DNA. The CDR3 is made up of 14 amino acids. From germline, CDR1 is SEHNR and CDR2 FQNEAQ (reference sequence). The CDR3 loop is CASSHRDRDHEQFF. Supplemented by reference TRBV7-9 and TRBJ2-1, the full variable domain reads DTGVSQNPRHKITKRGQNVTFRCDPISEHNRLYWYRQTLGQGPEFLTYFQNEAQLEKSRLLSDRFSAERPKGSFSTLEIQRTEQGDSAMYLCASSHRDRDHEQFFGPGTRLTVL.

The V call is TRBV20-1, the J call TRBJ2-3; the TRBD2 assignment by TCRdb is unverifiable without DNA. This CDR3 is 15 amino acids long. Germline CDR1 and CDR2: DFQATT and SNEGSKA (reference sequence). The CDR3 loop is CSTRYSASGKDTQYF.

This CDR3 is CASTEWANTGELFF. The J gene is TRBJ2-2, the V gene TRBV6-1. The CDR3 extends over 14 amino acids. Germline V CDR1 and CDR2: MNHNS, SASEGT.

The chain has TRBV30 and TRBJ1-1. Germline loops: CDR1 GTSNPN, CDR2 SVGIG (reference sequence). The CDR3 length is 11 residues. CDR3 sequence: CAWSVETEAFF.